This is a list of T cell receptor beta chains from one sample in a study of shared clonotypes between healthy human individuals. The repertoire was sequenced with immunoSEQ multiplex PCR; TCRdb's copy has only in-frame clones and lacks some. The sample consists of some 2 million clones, less than 95% of them appearing once. The sample comprised naive CD8+ T cells sorted from blood. These receptors were obtained from a man between 18 and 29 years old in good health. The CDR3 runs from the conserved cysteine through the conserved F or W. The D gene is left open where the match is weak. Rows give clone size only sometimes, using once, few, many, or a class for an expanded clone.

. . TRBJ2-7 TRBV7-3 TGTGCCAGCAGCCCTCGGGCCCTTACTTTGTGCTACGAGCAGTACTTC CASSPRALTLCYEQYF
TRBD2 . TRBJ2-7 TRBV4-3 TGCGCCAGCAGCGAAGTGGCTAGCGGGCTCTACGAGCAGTACTTC CASSEVASGLYEQYF
. . TRBJ2-7 TRBV7-8 TGTGCCAGCAGCTTAGGGGGGCGAGGCCAGGGCTACGAGCAGTACTTC CASSLGGRGQGYEQYF
. . TRBJ2-7 TRBV6-1 TGTGCCAGCAGTGAACCCCCCCTCGAGCAGTACTTC CASSEPPLEQYF
. . TRBJ1-1 TRBV10-3 TGTGCCATCAGTGAGTCGATAAGGGGGGCTGAAGCTTTCTTT CAISESIRGAEAFF
. once TRBJ1-1 TRBV9 TGTGCCAGCAGCGTAGCGGGGAATGGGGCTGAAGCTTTCTTT CASSVAGNGAEAFF
. . TRBJ1-1 TRBV9 TGTGCCAGCAGCCCGGGTGACACTGAAGCTTTCTTT CASSPGDTEAFF
TRBD1 . TRBJ2-3 TRBV6-5 TGTGCCAGCAGTTACTCGACAGGGGGGAGCACAGATACGCAGTATTTT CASSYSTGGSTDTQYF
TRBD1 . TRBJ1-1 TRBV7-9 TGTGCCAGCAAAGACAGGGGTGGCACTGAAGCTTTCTTT CASKDRGGTEAFF
. . TRBJ2-2 TRBV5-1 TGCGCCAGCAGCTTGGATACCGGACCGGCGACCGGGGAGCTGTTTTTT CASSLDTGPATGELFF
TRBD1 . TRBJ1-1 TRBV10-2 TGCGCCAGCAGCGCCGACAGGGAAACTGAAGCTTTCTTT CASSADRETEAFF
. . TRBJ2-7 TRBV4-1 TGCGCCAGCAGCCAAGTCGGGACCGCTACCTACGAGCAGTACTTC CASSQVGTATYEQYF
. . TRBJ1-5 TRBV4-1 TGCGCCAGCAGCCAAGAGGGACATAATAGCAATCAGCCCCAGCATTTT CASSQEGHNSNQPQHF
. . TRBJ1-1 TRBV27 TGTGCCAGCAGTCGAGCTGACACTGAAGCTTTCTTT CASSRADTEAFF
. . TRBJ2-7 TRBV7-9 TGTGCCACCTCGGACAGCGACTACGAGCAGTACTTC CATSDSDYEQYF
TRBD1 . TRBJ1-4 TRBV5-5 TGTGCCAGCAGCTTAGTGGGACAGGGGGAGGCGGATGAAAAACTGTTTTTT CASSLVGQGEADEKLFF
. . TRBJ1-1 TRBV27 TGTGCCAGCAGTTCGATCATGAACACTGAAGCTTTCTTT CASSSIMNTEAFF
TRBD2 . TRBJ2-1 TRBV4-3 TGCGCCAGCAGCCAATCCCCGGGACTAGGATCCTACAATGAGCAGTTCTTC CASSQSPGLGSYNEQFF
TRBD2 once TRBJ2-7 TRBV19 TGTGCCAGTAGTATAGGCGGGAGCTCCTACGAGCAGTACTTC CASSIGGSSYEQYF
TRBD2 . TRBJ2-1 TRBV19 TGTGCCAGTAGTCCAAGTAGCGGGAAGGGGATCATCTACAATGAGCAGTTCTTC CASSPSSGKGIIYNEQFF
. . TRBJ1-2 TRBV30 TGTGCCTGGACCGAACCGGGGTTCTTATACTATGGCTACACCTTC CAWTEPGFLYYGYTF
TRBD2 . TRBJ2-1 TRBV5-1 TGCGCCAGCAGCTACCGACTAGCGGGGGCCAATGAGCAGTTCTTC CASSYRLAGANEQFF
TRBD2 . TRBJ2-1 TRBV13 TGTGCCAGCAGCTTGGGACTAGCGGGGGGTGGTGAGCAGTTCTTC CASSLGLAGGGEQFF
. . TRBJ2-7 TRBV4-3 TGCGCCAGCAGCCAAGATCGCGCAGGGCTCTACGAGCAGTACTTC CASSQDRAGLYEQYF
TRBD1 . TRBJ2-7 TRBV27 TGTGCCAGCAGTGCCTCACAGGGGGCCTTCTACGAGCAGTACTTC CASSASQGAFYEQYF
. . TRBJ1-4 TRBV9 TGTGCCAGCAGCATCGACTGGGATAATGAAAAACTGTTTTTT CASSIDWDNEKLFF
. . TRBJ2-7 TRBV18 TGTGCCAGCTCACCGCTGCAGGGGACCTACGAGCAGTACTTC CASSPLQGTYEQYF
TRBD2 . TRBJ2-5 TRBV6-1 TGTGCCAGCAGGGAAAGTGGCGGGAGCCTCCAAGAGACCCAGTACTTC CASRESGGSLQETQYF
. . TRBJ2-2 TRBV10-3 TGTGCCATTCTAATGAACACCGGGGAGCTGTTTTTT CAILMNTGELFF
. . TRBJ2-7 TRBV2 TGTGCCAGCAGTGAAAACGGGTACGAGCAGTACTTC CASSENGYEQYF
. . TRBJ2-3 TRBV9 TGTGCCAGCAGCGTAGGACGGCCAGATACGCAGTATTTT CASSVGRPDTQYF
TRBD2 . TRBJ2-1 TRBV11-2 TGTGCCAGCAGCTTAGATAGGACTAGCGGCAATGAGCAGTTCTTC CASSLDRTSGNEQFF
TRBD2 once TRBJ2-1 TRBV5-1 TGCGCCAGCAGCTTTAGCGGGCCCTACAATGAGCAGTTCTTC CASSFSGPYNEQFF
. . TRBJ2-7 TRBV4-1 TGCGCCAGCAGCCAAGCGCAGGGGCTTACCTACGAGCAGTACTTC CASSQAQGLTYEQYF
. . TRBJ2-3 TRBV4-3 TGCGCCAGCAGCCAAGACCCTGGCACAGATACGCAGTATTTT CASSQDPGTDTQYF
. . TRBJ1-1 TRBV11-2 TGTGCCAGCAGCTTAGGAGTTCTGAACACTGAAGCTTTCTTT CASSLGVLNTEAFF
. . TRBJ1-1 TRBV4-3 TGCGCCAGCAGCCAAGATCTTGGTGGGGGGCGAGGGACTGAAGCTTTCTTT CASSQDLGGGRGTEAFF
. once TRBJ2-1 TRBV5-1 TGCGCCAGCAGCTTGAGCGGAGCCCACTACAATGAGCAGTTCTTC CASSLSGAHYNEQFF
. once TRBJ1-4 TRBV27 TGTGCCAGCAGTTTGCCTGGTGAAAAACTGTTTTTT CASSLPGEKLFF
TRBD2 . TRBJ2-1 TRBV28 TGTGCCAGCAGGTCTAGCGGGGGGGCCTCGGAAGTCTTC CASRSSGGASEVF
TRBD2 . TRBJ2-1 TRBV7-2 TGTGCCAGCAGCCGTAGCGGGGGGCCATACAATGAGCAGTTCTTC CASSRSGGPYNEQFF
. . TRBJ2-1 TRBV11-2 TGTGCCAGCAGCTTAGTGGTTGGACTCCAGGGAAATGAGCAGTTCTTC CASSLVVGLQGNEQFF
. . TRBJ2-3 TRBV7-7 TGTGCTAGCAGCTTAGGGGAAATTGCCTCAGATACGCAGTATTTT CASSLGEIASDTQYF
TRBD2 . TRBJ2-7 TRBV10-3 TGTGCCATCAGTGAGTCGAGCAGGGGTAGCGGGAGCCCTTTGACCTACGAGCAGTACTTC CAISESSRGSGSPLTYEQYF
TRBD1 . TRBJ1-2 TRBV5-4 TGTGCCAGCAGCCCGGACAGGGCCCATGGCTACACCTTC CASSPDRAHGYTF
. . TRBJ2-7 TRBV29-1 TGCAGCGTTGAAGAAGGCAATTACGAGCAGTACTTC CSVEEGNYEQYF
. . TRBJ1-2 TRBV6-1 TGTGCCAGCAGTGAAGATGAGGGCCCCCCCTATGGCTACACCTTC CASSEDEGPPYGYTF
. . TRBJ2-7 TRBV27 TGTGCCAGCAGTTTATTCGGAGGACCGGCAGGGGCAGGGTACGAGCAGTACTTC CASSLFGGPAGAGYEQYF
. . TRBJ2-2 TRBV30 TGTGCCTGGAGTGTCCTCGTCGGGGAGCTGTTTTTT CAWSVLVGELFF
. once TRBJ2-7 TRBV4-1 TGCGCCAGCAGCCAAGAGATGGCAGCGAGCTCCTACGAGCAGTACTTC CASSQEMAASSYEQYF
TRBD1 . TRBJ2-7 TRBV29-1 TGCAGCGTCGCAACAGGGGCGGCCTACGAGCAGTACTTC CSVATGAAYEQYF
. . TRBJ2-7 TRBV9 TGTGCCAGCAGCCCTGCTGGGCAGGGAGTAAAGCAGTACTTC CASSPAGQGVKQYF
. . TRBJ2-1 TRBV13 TGTGCCAGCAGCGCCCGGGACGGGAACTACAATGAGCAGTTCTTC CASSARDGNYNEQFF
. . TRBJ2-5 TRBV2 TGTGCCAGCAGTGAAGAGTTGTTAGTGACAGAGGGTACAGAGACCCAGTACTTC CASSEELLVTEGTETQYF
. . TRBJ2-3 TRBV11-2 TGTGCCAGCAGCTCCAGGACTCAAACCTTAAGGCTCACAGATACGCAGTATTTT CASSSRTQTLRLTDTQYF
. . TRBJ2-3 TRBV27 TGTGCCAGCGGCAGGGGACTGCAGGGAGATACGCAGTATTTT CASGRGLQGDTQYF
. . TRBJ1-2 TRBV7-9 TGTGCCAGCAGCTTAGACATGACAGACAACTATGGCTACACCTTC CASSLDMTDNYGYTF
. . TRBJ2-2 TRBV27 TGTGCCAGCAGCTACCAGACAGGCCCGCACACCGGGGAGCTGTTTTTT CASSYQTGPHTGELFF
. . TRBJ2-7 TRBV27 TGTGCCAGCAGCCCGGACGGAGGCTACGAGCAGTACTTC CASSPDGGYEQYF